This TCR beta chain emerged from a study of blood T cell repertoires in COVID-19 (dated by TCRdb to about 2020). Describing the broader study: The collaborator samples originated in the United States, Italy and Spain and spanned the acute and convalescent phases of COVID-19. Subjects who had been exposed to COVID-19, were actively infected with it, or had recovered from it provided the deeply sampled blood TCRbeta repertoires that made up the dataset. The prospective study material was composed of cDNA or gDNA derived from T cells, B-cell-depleted T cells, or PBMCs. HLA class I and class II types, where available, came from metadata supplied by the sample provider rather than from assay-based typing. The repertoires were made available in a free public database intended to serve as a resource for research on the immune response to SARS-CoV-2. Samples came from the ongoing ImmuneRACE study (first 160 participants) plus 1,254 subjects from 6 global collaborators. The sample metadata nearly always contained a de-identified subject ID, COVID-19 status, age in years and sex.

Clipping removes 8 bases from V and 5 bases from J, with 10 as the unmatched junction base count. There are 14 amino acids in the CDR3, from cysteine to phenylalanine inclusive. Only the CDR3 DNA is retained, 42 bases long and in frame from the first base. The germline V gene gives CDR1 as ENHRY and CDR2 as SYGVKD. Whole blood was collected in K2EDTA tubes by collaborating institutions according to the institutions' own protocols. For TCRbeta analysis, collaborators shipped samples as frozen whole blood, isolated PBMCs, or DNA extracted from either of those sample types. The immunoSEQ Assay, a bias-controlled multiplex PCR, was used to amplify TCRbeta CDR3 regions from genomic DNA. In the source study's methods: The number of nucleated cells in each sample was estimated by amplification of reference gene primers within the assay. To quantify the absolute abundance of each unique TCRbeta CDR3 rearrangement, sequence reads were collapsed and filtered. Productive Simpson clonality was computed per sample as the square root of Simpson's diversity index over productive rearrangements. TCRdb holds this immuneACCESS table with in-frame rearrangements only. Some clones are missing; in checked studies, unresolved V genes explain under half, and the rest has no known cause. V and J calls and clone size are copied from that table; D and trimming were computed from the DNA. Present in this sample are some 340,000 clones, around 80% of which were seen just once. 2.5% to 3% of the sample rests with the top ten.

Summary of the overall study and its limitations: The quantity of clinical and demographic metadata differed by source and by participant and was supplied without curation.

This clone was seen once. No antigen is known for it. There are no base qualities to consult, and no much larger clone falls within one base. The chain joins TRBV10-3 to TRBJ2-7; the central 9 bases match TRBD1. The TCR sequence derives from a young man with active or convalescent COVID-19. The material sequenced was peripheral blood. The nucleotides read TGTGCCATCCGACGGGACAGGGAATCAGACGAGCAGTACTTC. It translates as CAIRRDRESDEQYF.